These 17 T cell receptor beta chains came from one sample sequenced in a study of blood T cell repertoires in COVID-19. Profiled with immunoSEQ multiplex PCR; TCRdb holds only in-frame clones, not every one. The profile shows under 70,000 clones, 84% of them singletons. Sequenced input: peripheral blood. Source of these receptors: a woman of 80 years or more with acute or convalescent COVID-19.

The V and J genes are TRBV5-6 and TRBJ1-6; D unresolved. V was pared by 3 bases and J by 7 bases, with 14 bases between. The germline gives CDR1 SGHDT, CDR2 YYEEEE. CDR3 length: 15 residues. For the CDR3, the DNA is TGTGCCAGCAGCTCCTGGCAGGTAGACAATTCACCCCTCCACTTT. Its translation: CASSSWQVDNSPLHF.

The V call is TRBV3-1 (or the pseudogene TRBV3-2), the J call TRBJ1-2; a possible D gene is TRBD1 (6 bases). This CDR3 region has 13 residues. The V and J ends lost 4 bases and 6 bases respectively, with 12 bases between them. Per germline, CDR1 LGHDT and CDR2 YNNKEL (reference sequence). CDR3: CASSPQGRDGYTF. The CDR3, as DNA: TGTGCCAGCAGCCCACAGGGCAGGGATGGCTACACCTTC.

The chain uses TRBV30 and TRBJ2-7, with TRBD2 identical over 9 bases. The CDR3 is 15 amino acids. With V trimmed by 3 bases and J by 5 bases, 11 bases remained unmatched. Germline V gene sequence: CDR1 GTSNPN, CDR2 SVGIG (reference sequence). The CDR3 sequence is CAWRGAGGSVDEQYF. Written as DNA, the CDR3 is TGTGCCTGGAGGGGGGCGGGGGGGTCCGTGGACGAGCAGTACTTC.

V and J are TRBV19 and TRBJ2-1; tentative D call: TRBD1 (5 bases). Per the germline V gene, CDR1 is LNHDA and CDR2 is SQIVND (reference sequence). V lost 5 bases to trimming and J lost 5 bases, with 13 bases between them. The CDR3 loop spans 14 amino acids. The CDR3 nucleotides are TGTGCCAGTAGTGAAATTGACAGAAACAATGAGCAGTTCTTC. Its translation: CASSEIDRNNEQFF.

The chain uses TRBV18 and TRBJ2-6; no firm D call. This CDR3 comprises 17 residues. The V end lost 2 bases, the J end lost 0 bases, and 11 bases lay between the germline ends. In germline, CDR1 is KGHSH, CDR2 LQKENI. The CDR3 protein is CASSPTPQSSGANVLTF. The CDR3 DNA reads as TGTGCCAGCTCACCAACCCCACAGAGCTCTGGGGCCAACGTCCTGACTTTC.

V gene TRBV7-9 combines with J gene TRBJ2-3; TRBD1 matches 8 bases. V lost 3 bases and J lost 2; bases outside the gene matches: 7. Germline V gene lookup returns CDR1 SEHNR and CDR2 FQNEAQ (reference sequence). The CDR3 is made up of 16 amino acids. The CDR3 bases are TGTGCCAGCAGCTTTTTTCAGGGGGCACCCACAGATACGCAGTATTTT. Translation gives CASSFFQGAPTDTQYF. The full variable domain, in which reference TRBV7-9 and TRBJ2-3 provide the parts outside the CDR3, is DTGVSQNPRHKITKRGQNVTFRCDPISEHNRLYWYRQTLGQGPEFLTYFQNEAQLEKSRLLSDRFSAERPKGSFSTLEIQRTEQGDSAMYLCASSFFQGAPTDTQYFGPGTRLTVL.

The genes are TRBV5-4 and TRBJ2-2; D is unresolved. V lost 0 bases to trimming and J lost 5 bases, with 8 bases between them. This CDR3 spans 14 amino acids. CDR1 and CDR2 from the germline V gene are SGHNT and YYREEE (reference sequence). This CDR3 is CASSLATVTGELFF. The CDR3 nucleotides are TGTGCCAGCAGCTTGGCCACAGTTACCGGGGAGCTGTTTTTT.

This clone was counted a few times. The chain links TRBV7-8 to TRBJ2-7; 8 nucleotides agree with TRBD2. Germline V CDR1 and CDR2: SGHVS, FQNEAQ. With V trimmed by 5 bases and J by 4 bases, 10 bases remained unmatched. CDR3 length: 15 amino acids. The CDR3 nucleotides are TGTGCCAGCAGCCCCCTCCGGGGGGGCTATTACGAGCAGTACTTC. It codes for CASSPLRGGYYEQYF.

This sequence joins TRBV9 and TRBJ2-7; D gene uncertain. Between the trimmed V and J ends, which lost 3 bases and 3 bases, there was a span of 13 bases. This CDR3 contains 14 residues. Germline V gene data show CDR1 as SGDLS and CDR2 as YYNGEE. The DNA of the CDR3 is TGTGCCAGCAGCGCCGAGGTGGTGGGCTACGAGCAGTACTTC. Its translation is CASSAEVVGYEQYF.

This chain connects TRBV20-1 to TRBJ1-1; D is possibly TRBD1 (6 bases). The CDR3 has 13 amino acids. CDR1 is DFQATT and CDR2 is SNEGSKA in the germline V gene (reference sequence). V lost 3 bases, J lost 5 bases, and 13 bases lay in between. The chain's CDR3 is CSASQGLETEAFF. As DNA, the CDR3 is TGCAGTGCTAGTCAGGGGCTGGAAACTGAAGCTTTCTTT.

The chain uses TRBV5-1 and TRBJ1-3; no firm D call. This CDR3 has 13 residues. The V gene lost 0 bases and the J gene lost 4 bases, with 5 bases spanning the gap. Germline values: CDR1 SGHRS, CDR2 YFSETQ. CDR3: CASSLAVGNTIYF. CDR3 DNA: TGCGCCAGCAGCTTGGCAGTAGGAAACACCATATATTTT. Drawing the rest from reference TRBV5-1 and TRBJ1-3, the complete variable domain is KAGVTQTPRYLIKTRGQQVTLSCSPISGHRSVSWYQQTPGQGLQFLFEYFSETQRNKGNFPGRFSGRQFSNSRSEMNVSTLELGDSALYLCASSLAVGNTIYFGEGSWLTVV.

The rearrangement uses TRBV3-1 (or the pseudogene TRBV3-2) and TRBJ2-7; 9 bases agree with TRBD1. CDR1 is LGHDT and CDR2 is YNNKEL in the germline V gene (reference sequence). J lost 0 bases, V lost 4 bases, and 4 bases had no gene match. The CDR3 is 15 amino acids. CDR3 protein: CASSPRDRDSYEQYF. CDR3 in DNA: TGTGCCAGCAGCCCCCGGGACAGGGACTCCTACGAGCAGTACTTC.

Ten or more counts support this clone. For the CDR3, the DNA is TGTGCCAGCAGCCCAGAGGTGGATACGCAGTATTTT. Protein product: CASSPEVDTQYF. The chain joins TRBV7-9 to TRBJ2-3; no clear D. V was cut by 5 bases and J by 6 bases, with 9 bases left in between. There are 12 residues in the CDR3. Germline V lookup: CDR1 SEHNR, CDR2 FQNEAQ (reference sequence).

The chain employs TRBV4-1 and TRBJ1-6; D call uncertain. The V gene's germline CDR1 is MGHRA and CDR2 YSYEKL. Trimming removed 4 bases at V and 13 bases at J, with 11 bases between. The CDR3 runs to 12 residues. This CDR3 is CASSPFSGPLHF. CDR3 coding DNA: TGCGCCAGCAGCCCCTTTAGCGGGCCCCTCCACTTT.

V gene TRBV5-6 combines with J gene TRBJ1-1; D gene unclear. The CDR3 totals 12 residues. V lost 4 bases and J lost 11, with 15 bases in between. Germline V gives CDR1 SGHDT, CDR2 YYEEEE. Written as DNA, the CDR3 is TGTGCCAGCAGCAAGGGTCGGGGAATGGCTTTCTTT. This sequence encodes CASSKGRGMAFF.

The V and J genes are TRBV2 and TRBJ1-4; 11 nucleotides align to TRBD1. The V and J ends lost 6 bases and 8 bases, in that order; junction bases with no gene match: 8. CDR3 length equals 15 residues. Germline loops: CDR1 SNHLY, CDR2 FYNNEI. The CDR3: CASSRGTGGREKLFF. CDR3 in DNA: TGTGCCAGCAGCCGAGGGACAGGGGGTAGGGAAAAACTGTTTTTT.

The chain combines TRBV5-1 with TRBJ2-1; 7 positions agree with TRBD2. Trimming removed 2 bases from V and 0 bases from J; junction bases left unmatched: 8. This CDR3 is built from 17 residues. Looked up from germline, CDR1 is SGHRS and CDR2 is YFSETQ. This chain's CDR3 is CASSLGAGSSSYNEQFF. Written as DNA, the CDR3 is TGCGCCAGCAGCTTAGGAGCGGGGTCTAGCTCCTACAATGAGCAGTTCTTC.